This TCR beta chain originates from a study of blood T cell repertoires in COVID-19. Study context: Italy, Spain and the United States were the sources of the convalescent and acute COVID-19 samples. PBMCs, B-cell-depleted T cells, or T cells provided the cDNA or gDNA that made up the material.

Generated by immunoSEQ multiplex PCR, the TCRdb table keeps only in-frame clones and is missing some. The sample carries approximately 170,000 clones, 80% to 90% recorded once. The CDR3 has 15 amino acids. CDR1 is MNHEY, CDR2 SMNVEV, per germline (reference sequence). The V gene end was trimmed by 3 bases and the J gene end by 7 bases; junction bases not matched to a gene: 5. The chain has TRBV27 and TRBJ1-6; the match to TRBD1 covers 8 bases. The clonotype originates from a woman of 80 years or more with acute or convalescent COVID-19. Sequenced sample: peripheral blood. CDR3 loop: CASSFLDRGNSPLHF. CDR3 in DNA: TGTGCCAGCAGTTTTCTCGACAGGGGAAATTCACCCCTCCACTTT.